Following are 8 T cell receptor beta chains from one sample sequenced in a study of T cell responses to AZD1222 COVID-19 vaccine (dated by TCRdb to the early 2020s). Library preparation employed the immunoSEQ multiplex PCR assay. Imported from immuneACCESS, the table was reduced by TCRdb to in-frame sequences with V and J called. These copies leave out some clones; in studies compared against another copy, an unresolved V gene accounts for under half, and the cause of the remainder is not known. Recorded for this sample are approximately 220,000 clones; about 92% of them occurred a single time. Clones ranked in the top ten supply roughly 1% of the sample. The sample's time point label is to be understood as: baseline before first vaccination. The sample's treatment or condition label is to be understood as: meningococcal conjugate vaccine given as trial control. The specimen comprised peripheral blood, sampled on day 0 of MenACWY control vaccination. The receptors originated from an adult in good health.

The genes are TRBV5-4 and TRBJ1-6; TRBD1 matches at 7 bases. The CDR3 loop spans 16 amino acids. Trimming removed 4 bases from V and 3 bases from J; junction bases left unmatched: 7. The V gene's germline CDR1 is SGHNT and CDR2 YYREEE (reference sequence). Here the CDR3 DNA reads TGTGCCAGCAGCCAGGGACAGTCTCTCTATAATTCACCCCTCCACTTT. Residues: CASSQGQSLYNSPLHF.

This chain joins TRBV4-3 and TRBJ1-3; D unresolved. CDR3 size: 13 residues. Germline values: CDR1 LGHNA, CDR2 YSLEER. Trimming pared 0 bases from V and 8 bases from J, leaving 8 bases between. The CDR3 spells CASSQDFGDTIYF. Here the CDR3 DNA reads TGCGCCAGCAGCCAAGATTTTGGGGACACCATATATTTT.

V and J are TRBV12-3 or TRBV12-4 and TRBJ1-5, with 9 bases fitting TRBD1. This CDR3 is 13 amino acids long. After removal of 7 bases from V and 4 bases from J, the junction contained 2 bases not matched to a gene. CDR3 sequence: CASNDRGNQPQHF. The CDR3 DNA sequence: TGTGCCAGCAATGACAGGGGGAATCAGCCCCAGCATTTT.

DNA of the CDR3: TGCAGCGCTGACAGCATGAACACTGAAGCTTTCTTT. Its translation is CSADSMNTEAFF. This rearrangement joins TRBV29-1 to TRBJ1-1; D might be TRBD1 (5 bases). Trimming took off 7 bases at V and 0 bases at J, with 9 bases between the two ends. Per germline, CDR1 SQVTM and CDR2 ANQGSEA. The CDR3 loop spans 12 amino acids.

The V call is TRBV6-1, the J call TRBJ1-4, with 8 positions matching TRBD1. The length of the CDR3 is 15 residues. Unmatched junction bases numbered 4, after V lost 3 bases and J lost 4 bases. CDR1 is MNHNS, CDR2 SASEGT, per germline. CDR3 loop: CASSDGQGLNEKLFF. The CDR3 DNA reads TGTGCCAGCAGTGACGGACAGGGACTTAATGAAAAACTGTTTTTT.

The V and J genes are TRBV29-1 and TRBJ1-1; perhaps TRBD1 as D (5 bases). Germline CDR1 reads SQVTM; CDR2 reads ANQGSEA. The CDR3 has 12 amino acids. With 3 bases removed from V and 0 bases from J, the gap between germline ends came to 5 bases. CDR3 residues: CSVEGVNTEAFF. CDR3 bases: TGCAGCGTTGAGGGGGTGAACACTGAAGCTTTCTTT.

The chain employs TRBV6-1 and TRBJ1-1; no definite D call. V dropped 2 bases and J dropped 0 bases, with 7 bases sitting between them. This CDR3 is 14 amino acids long. The germline V gene has CDR1 MNHNS and CDR2 SASEGT. Here the CDR3 reads CASSELRLNTEAFF. As DNA, the CDR3 is TGTGCCAGCAGTGAACTCAGGTTGAACACTGAAGCTTTCTTT.

The chain carries TRBV5-5 and TRBJ2-7; 11 nucleotides match TRBD1. Germline V lookup: CDR1 SGHKS, CDR2 YYEKEE (reference sequence). The CDR3 is made up of 16 amino acids. With 1 base clipped from V and 5 bases from J, the junction kept 8 bases outside the gene matches. The CDR3 DNA sequence: TGTGCCAGCAGCTTGAACCGCGGGACAGGGGGTCACGAGCAGTACTTC. Residues: CASSLNRGTGGHEQYF.